The 3 T cell receptor beta chains below all came from one sample that was sequenced in a study of blood T cell repertoires in COVID-19. Profiled with immunoSEQ multiplex PCR; TCRdb holds only in-frame clones, not every one. The sample has some 240,000 clones; approximately 80% are singletons. The material sequenced was peripheral blood. These receptors were taken from an elderly woman with COVID-19, enrolled during active disease.

The chain couples TRBV6-5 to TRBJ2-1; possibly TRBD2 for D (5 bases). Germline CDR1 reads MNHEY; CDR2 reads SVGAGI. The CDR3 length is 13 residues. V lost 5 bases to trimming and J lost 7 bases, with 12 bases between them. In DNA form, the CDR3 reads TGTGCCAGCAGTCAGCTAGCTGCGAATGAGCAGTTCTTC. It is translated as CASSQLAANEQFF.

V is TRBV25-1 and J is TRBJ2-2; 7 positions match TRBD2. Germline V gives CDR1 MGHDK, CDR2 SYGVNS. This CDR3 is built from 16 residues. V lost 1 base, J lost 6 bases, and 8 bases stayed unmatched. CDR3 nucleotides: TGTGCCAGCAGTGAATTTCAGCGGGGTGGGGCCGGGGAGCTGTTTTTT. It yields the protein CASSEFQRGGAGELFF.

The rearrangement uses TRBV7-2 and TRBJ1-2, with a tentative D call TRBD1 (6 bases). Germline V gene sequence: CDR1 SGHTA, CDR2 FQGNSA. The V gene lost 0 bases and the J gene lost 1 base, with 9 bases spanning the gap. CDR3 length equals 15 residues. CDR3 in DNA: TGTGCCAGCAGCTTAGCCGCAGGGGTTAACTATGGCTACACCTTC. Protein sequence: CASSLAAGVNYGYTF.